The clone carrying this T cell receptor (beta chain) occurred a few times. Its antigen is as yet unknown. Germline V gene lookup returns CDR1 SGHNT and CDR2 YYREEE (reference sequence). CDR3 size: 17 residues. V dropped 0 bases and J dropped 1 base, with 16 bases sitting between them. The source of the sample is a study of OX40 agonist ivuxolimab in advanced cancers. As for the study in general: Those treated in dose escalation had hepatocellular carcinoma, melanoma, renal cell cancer or head and neck cancer.

Samples were taken at baseline and on day 1 of cycles 4 and 7. Produced via immunoSEQ multiplex PCR; TCRdb's table is partial and in-frame only. Of 40,000 to 60,000 clones listed, roughly 79% are singletons. Study-wide findings and caveats: In CD8+ T cells, expanded clones were on average more numerous than in CD4+.

The source was CD4+ or CD8+ T cells sorted from blood, collected in a trial of the OX40 agonist ivuxolimab. The V gene is TRBV5-4, the J gene TRBJ1-1, with D perhaps TRBD1 (5 bases). The sequence came from an adult with an advanced solid tumor such as melanoma, head and neck, liver or kidney cancer. In DNA form, the CDR3 reads TGTGCCAGCAGCTTGGGGGCCAGGGCAGGGACGAACACTGAAGCTTTCTTT. Protein: CASSLGARAGTNTEAFF.